A selection of T cell receptor beta chains follows, all from one sample in a study of cytomegalovirus exposure and HLA in healthy donors. Method: immunoSEQ multiplex PCR; TCRdb's copy keeps in-frame clones and lacks some. Of approximately 280,000 clones listed, approximately 86% are singletons. Sequencing was done on a sample of PBMCs. These receptors all stem from a woman between 18 and 29 years old in good health and CMV-seronegative. The CDR3 runs from the conserved cysteine through the conserved F or W. A D gene is named only where the DNA matches it firmly. The listing skips clone size in some rows; elsewhere it reads once, few, many or a size class.

J gene	CDR3 length	V gene	clone size	D gene	CDR3 DNA	CDR3 protein
TRBJ2-5	15	TRBV6-5	-	-	TGTGCCAGCAGCCTGGAGGGGGGGGTTCGGGAGACCCAGTACTTC	CASSLEGGVRETQYF
TRBJ1-6	14	TRBV6-5	-	-	TGTGCCAGCAGTTACTCGCCAGGGAGGTCACCCCTCCACTTT	CASSYSPGRSPLHF
TRBJ2-7	16	TRBV11-2	-	-	TGTGCCAGCAGCTTAGCCCCTGGGGCAACGTCCTACGAGCAGTACTTC	CASSLAPGATSYEQYF
TRBJ1-2	15	TRBV2	-	-	TGTGCCAGCAGTGATACTCGCGGGACTGTGAGCGGCTACACCTTC	CASSDTRGTVSGYTF
TRBJ2-5	12	TRBV25-1	-	-	TGTGCCAGCAAGGACAGAAGGGAGACCCAGTACTTC	CASKDRRETQYF
TRBJ1-3	14	TRBV28	-	-	TGTGCCAGCAGTGAGCTCAGGGGTGGAAACACCATATATTTT	CASSELRGGNTIYF
TRBJ1-3	14	TRBV5-8	-	-	TGTGCCAGCAGCTTCCCCAGCTCTGGAAACACCATATATTTT	CASSFPSSGNTIYF
TRBJ1-5	16	TRBV9	-	TRBD1	TGTGCCAGCAGCTTAGGACAGGGCGGACCCAATCAGCCCCAGCATTTT	CASSLGQGGPNQPQHF
TRBJ1-2	15	TRBV27	-	-	TGTGCCAGCAGTTTACCCCACGACTGGACAGTCGGCTACACCTTC	CASSLPHDWTVGYTF
TRBJ2-7	14	TRBV4-1	-	-	TGCGCCAGCAGCCTCGGGAGTTCCGACTACGAGCAGTACTTC	CASSLGSSDYEQYF
TRBJ2-7	16	TRBV7-9	-	TRBD1	TGTGCCAGCAGCCTCAACTCGGGACAGCGGAGCTACGAGCAGTACTTC	CASSLNSGQRSYEQYF
TRBJ2-7	14	TRBV6-5	-	-	TGTGCCAGCAGTTCGCGGGATGGTTCCTACGAGCAGTACTTC	CASSSRDGSYEQYF
TRBJ1-5	15	TRBV7-6	-	-	TGTGCCAGCAGCTTTAGTTCCAGGGTCAATCAGCCCCAGCATTTT	CASSFSSRVNQPQHF
TRBJ1-1	13	TRBV6-5	-	TRBD1	TGTGCCAGCAGCCGCGATCCGGGACAGGGCCCTTTCTTT	CASSRDPGQGPFF
TRBJ2-3	14	TRBV6-6	-	TRBD2	TGTGCCAGCAGTGGTCTAGCGGCGTCAGATACGCAGTATTTT	CASSGLAASDTQYF
TRBJ2-3	18	TRBV7-2	-	TRBD2	TGTGCCAGCAGCTTAGTTGCCCGTCCTAGCGGGGACACAGATACGCAGTATTTT	CASSLVARPSGDTDTQYF
TRBJ2-3	12	TRBV5-1	-	-	TGCGCCAGCAGCTTGGAGAGAGATACGCAGTATTTT	CASSLERDTQYF
TRBJ2-7	14	TRBV29-1	-	-	TGCAGCGCTTCTCGGGCTAGCAATGTCTACGAGCAGTACTTC	CSASRASNVYEQYF
TRBJ2-7	14	TRBV7-2	-	TRBD1	TGTGCCAGCAGCTTAAAGACAGGGCCCTACGAGCAGTACTTC	CASSLKTGPYEQYF
TRBJ1-2	15	TRBV25-1	-	TRBD1	TGTGCCAGCAGTGATGAGGGACAGGGGGCAGGGGGCTACACCTTC	CASSDEGQGAGGYTF
TRBJ2-1	15	TRBV6-1	-	-	TGTGCCAGCACAGGCGATACCGGGACCTACAATGAGCAGTTCTTC	CASTGDTGTYNEQFF
TRBJ2-7	13	TRBV18	-	TRBD2	TGTGCCAGCTCGACTAGCGGGAACTACGAGCAGTACTTC	CASSTSGNYEQYF
TRBJ1-4	13	TRBV29-1	once	TRBD1	TGCAGCGTTGGACAGGGGGGTCGGGAAAAACTGTTTTTT	CSVGQGGREKLFF